The TCR beta chain described here comes from a study of monozygotic twins with inflammatory bowel disease. The CDR3 sequence is 16 residues long. One entry per CDR3 protein, without DNA, is what TCRdb gives after re-calling the 5' RACE reads. Its table records some 440,000 distinct CDR3 sequences. The chain employs TRBV12-3 or TRBV12-4 and TRBJ2-7; the D call of TRBD1 rests on TCRdb alone, since no DNA is present to check it. Sequences were obtained from blood. This sequence originates from a human donor with ulcerative colitis or Crohn's disease, or a healthy co-twin of an affected twin (not recorded which). The CDR3 is CASSLAPGQGFGEQYF.